This TCR beta chain was recorded in a study of metastatic and nonmetastatic thyroid tumors. As for the study in general: Across peripheral blood and tumor or nodule tissue samples taken from malignant and benign thyroid patients, the repertoires were compared with one another. Notes on the study in general: In both blood and tumor samples, TCR beta diversity was reported significantly higher for malignant than benign nodules.

Patients were all untreated before their thyroid surgery. This clone was counted at least ten times. Its antigen is unknown. Other DNA sequences in this specimen translate into the identical CDR3. The CDR3 spans 12 residues. The V gene's germline CDR1 is MNHEY and CDR2 SMNVEV (reference sequence). The V end was cut by 5 bases, the J end by 6 bases, with 10 bases between. Authors' data handling: A papillary thyroid cancer distant-metastasis classifier was built from CDR3 differences across clinicopathological groups. TCRdb reprocessed the PCR reads via MiXCR. The V and J calls reflect TCRdb's pipeline rather than the authors' work. Of fewer than 100,000 clones listed, around 14% are singletons.

The J gene is TRBJ2-5, the V gene TRBV27; D is uncertain. Sample: blood. This TCR was sampled from a female donor with papillary thyroid cancer or a benign thyroid nodule (not recorded which). Some clones in this sample may be carry-over from other donors' samples. The CDR3 region has the DNA TGTGCCAGCAGTCCTTCCGGGCAGACCCAGTACTTC. The encoded protein is CASSPSGQTQYF.